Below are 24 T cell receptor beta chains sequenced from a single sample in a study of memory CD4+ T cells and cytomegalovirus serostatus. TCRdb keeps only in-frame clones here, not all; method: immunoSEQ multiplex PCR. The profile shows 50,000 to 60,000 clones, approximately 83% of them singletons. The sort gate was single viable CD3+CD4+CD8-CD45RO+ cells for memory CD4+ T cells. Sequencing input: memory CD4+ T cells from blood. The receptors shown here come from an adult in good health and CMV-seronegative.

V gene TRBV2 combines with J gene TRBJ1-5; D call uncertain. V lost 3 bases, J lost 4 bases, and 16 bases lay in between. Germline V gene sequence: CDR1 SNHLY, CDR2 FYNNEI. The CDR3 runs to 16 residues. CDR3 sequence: CASSDRGRRENQPQHF. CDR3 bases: TGTGCCAGCAGTGATAGAGGCAGGAGGGAAAATCAGCCCCAGCATTTT.

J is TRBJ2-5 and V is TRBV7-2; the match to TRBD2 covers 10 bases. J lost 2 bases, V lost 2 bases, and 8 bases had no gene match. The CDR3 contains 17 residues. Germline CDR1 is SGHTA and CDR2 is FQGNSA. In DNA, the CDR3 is TGTGCCAGCAGCTTATGGGCTAGCGGGGGCCTACAAGAGACCCAGTACTTC. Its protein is CASSLWASGGLQETQYF.

The CDR3 nucleotides are TGTGCCAGCAGCTCGGTAGGGTGGGGCGAGCAGTACTTC. This sequence encodes CASSSVGWGEQYF. This chain joins TRBV27 and TRBJ2-7; no reliable D call. The CDR3 loop spans 13 amino acids. V was trimmed by 6 bases and J by 6 bases, leaving 15 bases between them. In germline, CDR1 is MNHEY, CDR2 SMNVEV (reference sequence).

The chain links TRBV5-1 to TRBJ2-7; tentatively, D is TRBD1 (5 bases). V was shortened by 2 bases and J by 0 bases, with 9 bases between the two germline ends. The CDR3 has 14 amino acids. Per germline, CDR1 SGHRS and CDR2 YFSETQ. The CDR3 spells CASSFQGRSYEQYF. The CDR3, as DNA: TGCGCCAGCAGCTTTCAGGGCCGCTCCTACGAGCAGTACTTC.

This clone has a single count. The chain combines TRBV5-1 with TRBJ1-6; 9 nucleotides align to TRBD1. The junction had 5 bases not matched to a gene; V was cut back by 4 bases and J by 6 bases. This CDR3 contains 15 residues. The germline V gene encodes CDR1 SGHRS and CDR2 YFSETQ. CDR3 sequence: CASSALQGANSPLHF. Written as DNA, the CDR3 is TGCGCCAGCAGCGCATTACAGGGGGCTAATTCACCCCTCCACTTT.

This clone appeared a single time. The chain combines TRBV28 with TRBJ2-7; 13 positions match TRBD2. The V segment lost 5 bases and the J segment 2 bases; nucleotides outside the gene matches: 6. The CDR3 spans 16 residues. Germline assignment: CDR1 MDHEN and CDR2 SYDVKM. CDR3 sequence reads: CASSTGLAGWTYEQYF. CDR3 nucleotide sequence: TGTGCCAGCAGTACGGGACTAGCGGGGTGGACCTACGAGCAGTACTTC.

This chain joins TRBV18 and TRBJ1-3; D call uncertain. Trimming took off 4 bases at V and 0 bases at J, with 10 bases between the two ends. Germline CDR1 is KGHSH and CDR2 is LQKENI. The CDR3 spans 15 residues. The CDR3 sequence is CASSLGPSSGNTIYF. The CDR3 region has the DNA TGTGCCAGCTCACTTGGGCCGAGCTCTGGAAACACCATATATTTT. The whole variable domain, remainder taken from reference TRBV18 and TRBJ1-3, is NAGVMQNPRHLVRRRGQEARLRCSPMKGHSHVYWYRQLPEEGLKFMVYLQKENIIDESGMPKERFSAEFPKEGPSILRIQQVVRGDSAAYFCASSLGPSSGNTIYFGEGSWLTVV.

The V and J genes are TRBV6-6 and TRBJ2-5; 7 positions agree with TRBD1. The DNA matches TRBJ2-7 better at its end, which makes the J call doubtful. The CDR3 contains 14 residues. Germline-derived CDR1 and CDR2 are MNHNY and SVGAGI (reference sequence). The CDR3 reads CASTMTGSVGEQYF. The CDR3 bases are TGTGCCAGCACTATGACAGGGAGTGTAGGCGAGCAGTACTTC.

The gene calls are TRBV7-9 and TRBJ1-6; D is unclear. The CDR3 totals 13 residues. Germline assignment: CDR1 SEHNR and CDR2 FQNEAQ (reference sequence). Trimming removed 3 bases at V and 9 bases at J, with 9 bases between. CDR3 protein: CASSLADGSPLHF. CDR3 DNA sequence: TGTGCCAGCAGCTTGGCGGATGGTTCACCCCTCCACTTT.

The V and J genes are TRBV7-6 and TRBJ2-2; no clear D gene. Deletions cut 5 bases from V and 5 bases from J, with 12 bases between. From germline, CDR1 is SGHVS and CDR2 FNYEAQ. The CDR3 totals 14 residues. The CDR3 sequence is CASSPTRGTGELFF. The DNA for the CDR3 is TGTGCCAGCAGCCCCACCCGCGGTACCGGGGAGCTGTTTTTT.

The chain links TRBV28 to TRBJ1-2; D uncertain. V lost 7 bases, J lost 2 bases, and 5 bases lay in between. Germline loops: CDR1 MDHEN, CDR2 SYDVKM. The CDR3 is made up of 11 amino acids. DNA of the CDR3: TGTGCCAGCACCCAAAACTATGGCTACACCTTC. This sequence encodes CASTQNYGYTF.

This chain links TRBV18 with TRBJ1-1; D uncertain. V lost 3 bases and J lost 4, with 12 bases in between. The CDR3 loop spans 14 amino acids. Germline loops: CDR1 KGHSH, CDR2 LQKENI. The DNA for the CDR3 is TGTGCCAGCTCACCCCTCGACGAAGGCACTGAAGCTTTCTTT. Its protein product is CASSPLDEGTEAFF.

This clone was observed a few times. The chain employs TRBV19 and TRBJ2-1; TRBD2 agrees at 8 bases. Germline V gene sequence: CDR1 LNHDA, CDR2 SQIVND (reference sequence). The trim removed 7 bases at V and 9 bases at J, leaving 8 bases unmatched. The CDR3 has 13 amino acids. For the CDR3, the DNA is TGTGCCAGTATTATGCGGGGGGACGGTGAGCAGTTCTTC. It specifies CASIMRGDGEQFF.

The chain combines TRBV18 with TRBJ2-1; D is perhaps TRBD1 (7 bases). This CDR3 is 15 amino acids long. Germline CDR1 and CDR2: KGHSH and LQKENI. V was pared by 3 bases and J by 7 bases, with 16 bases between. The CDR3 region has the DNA TGTGCCAGCTCACCCCGACAGGGAGGCGGGAATGAGCAGTTCTTC. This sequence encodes CASSPRQGGGNEQFF.

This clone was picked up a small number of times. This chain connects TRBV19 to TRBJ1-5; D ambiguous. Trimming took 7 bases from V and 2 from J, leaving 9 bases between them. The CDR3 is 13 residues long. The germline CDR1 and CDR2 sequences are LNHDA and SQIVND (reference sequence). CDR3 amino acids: CASNTQRNQPQHF. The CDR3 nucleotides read TGTGCCAGTAATACTCAGCGCAATCAGCCCCAGCATTTT.

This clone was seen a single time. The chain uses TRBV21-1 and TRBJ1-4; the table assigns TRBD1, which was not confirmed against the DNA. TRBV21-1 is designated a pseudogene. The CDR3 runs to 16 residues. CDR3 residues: CASSIGQGQANEKLFF. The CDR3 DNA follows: TGTGCCAGCAGCATCGGACAGGGGCAAGCTAATGAAAAACTGTTTTTT.

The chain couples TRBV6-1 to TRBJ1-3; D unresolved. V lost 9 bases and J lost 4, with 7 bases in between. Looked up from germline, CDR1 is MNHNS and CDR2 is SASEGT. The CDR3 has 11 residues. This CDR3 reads CASGLGNTIYF. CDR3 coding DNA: TGTGCCAGTGGACTCGGAAACACCATATATTTT.

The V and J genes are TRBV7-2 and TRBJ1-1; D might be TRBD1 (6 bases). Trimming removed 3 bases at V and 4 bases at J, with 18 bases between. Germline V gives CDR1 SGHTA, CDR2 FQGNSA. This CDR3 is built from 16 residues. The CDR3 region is CASSFRDTRFGTEAFF. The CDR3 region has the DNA TGTGCCAGCAGCTTCCGGGACACCAGGTTTGGCACTGAAGCTTTCTTT. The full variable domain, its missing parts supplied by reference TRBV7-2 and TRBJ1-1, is GAGVSQSPSNKVTEKGKDVELRCDPISGHTALYWYRQSLGQGLEFLIYFQGNSAPDKSGLPSDRFSAERTGGSVSTLTIQRTQQEDSAVYLCASSFRDTRFGTEAFFGQGTRLTVV.

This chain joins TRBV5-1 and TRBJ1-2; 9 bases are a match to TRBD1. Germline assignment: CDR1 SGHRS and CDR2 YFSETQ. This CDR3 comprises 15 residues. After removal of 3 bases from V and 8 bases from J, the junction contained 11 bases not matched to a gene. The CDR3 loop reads CASSSYTGTGMGYTF. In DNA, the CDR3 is TGCGCCAGCAGCTCATACACCGGGACAGGGATGGGCTACACCTTC.

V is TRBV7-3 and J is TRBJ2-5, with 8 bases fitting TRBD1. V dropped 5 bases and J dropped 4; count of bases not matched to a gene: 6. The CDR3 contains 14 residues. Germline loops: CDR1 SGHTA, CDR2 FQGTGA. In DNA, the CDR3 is TGTGCCAGCAGCGCGGCAGGGGGCGCAGAGACCCAGTACTTC. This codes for CASSAAGGAETQYF.

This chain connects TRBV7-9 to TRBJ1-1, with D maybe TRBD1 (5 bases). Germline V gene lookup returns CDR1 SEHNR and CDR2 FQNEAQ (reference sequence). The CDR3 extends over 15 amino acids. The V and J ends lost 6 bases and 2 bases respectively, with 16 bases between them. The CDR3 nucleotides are TGTGCCAGCAGTCCTCTTCCAGACAGCAACACTGAAGCTTTCTTT. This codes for CASSPLPDSNTEAFF.

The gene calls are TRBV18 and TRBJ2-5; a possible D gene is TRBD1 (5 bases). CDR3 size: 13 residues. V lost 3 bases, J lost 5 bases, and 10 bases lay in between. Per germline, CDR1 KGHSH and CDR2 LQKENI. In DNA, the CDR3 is TGTGCCAGCTCACCCGGCAGGGCCGAGACCCAGTACTTC. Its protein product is CASSPGRAETQYF.

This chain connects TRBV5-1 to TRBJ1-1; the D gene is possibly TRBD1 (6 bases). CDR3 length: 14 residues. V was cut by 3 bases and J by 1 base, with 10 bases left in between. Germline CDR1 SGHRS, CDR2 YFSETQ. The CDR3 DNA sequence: TGCGCCAGCAGCTCCCCGGGACAGAACACTGAAGCTTTCTTT. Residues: CASSSPGQNTEAFF.

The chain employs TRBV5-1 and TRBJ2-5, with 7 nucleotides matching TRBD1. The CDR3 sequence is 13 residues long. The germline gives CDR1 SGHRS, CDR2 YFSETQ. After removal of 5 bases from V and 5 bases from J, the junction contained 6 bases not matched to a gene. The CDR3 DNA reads TGCGCCAGCAGATCGCAGGGGGTCGAGACCCAGTACTTC. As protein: CASRSQGVETQYF.